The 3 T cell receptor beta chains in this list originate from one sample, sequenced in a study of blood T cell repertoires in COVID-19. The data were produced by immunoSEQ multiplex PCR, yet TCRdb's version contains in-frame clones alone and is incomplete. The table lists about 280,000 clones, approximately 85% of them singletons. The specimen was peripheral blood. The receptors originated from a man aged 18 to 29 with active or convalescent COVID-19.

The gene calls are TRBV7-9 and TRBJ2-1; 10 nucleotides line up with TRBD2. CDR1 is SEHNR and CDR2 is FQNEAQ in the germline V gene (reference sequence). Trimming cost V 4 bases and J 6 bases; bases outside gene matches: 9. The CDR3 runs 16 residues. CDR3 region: CASSSNLAGDRNEQFF. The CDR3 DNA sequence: TGTGCCAGCAGCTCGAATCTAGCGGGGGATCGCAATGAGCAGTTCTTC.

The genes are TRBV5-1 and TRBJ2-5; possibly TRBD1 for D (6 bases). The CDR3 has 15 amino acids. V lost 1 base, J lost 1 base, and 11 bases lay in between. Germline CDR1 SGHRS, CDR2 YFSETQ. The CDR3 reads CASSLWQGSQETQYF. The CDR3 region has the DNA TGCGCCAGCAGCTTGTGGCAGGGGTCCCAAGAGACCCAGTACTTC.

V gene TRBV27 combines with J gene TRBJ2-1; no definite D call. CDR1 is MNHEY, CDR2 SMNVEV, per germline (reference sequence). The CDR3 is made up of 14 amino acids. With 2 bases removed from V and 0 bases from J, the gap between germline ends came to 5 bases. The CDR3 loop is CASSLASSYNEQFF. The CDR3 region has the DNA TGTGCCAGCAGTTTAGCTAGCTCCTACAATGAGCAGTTCTTC.